The rows below give T cell receptor beta chains drawn from one sample of a study of blood T cell repertoires in COVID-19. Only in-frame clones appear in the TCRdb table, and some are missing; sequencing was by immunoSEQ multiplex PCR. The sample lists hundreds of thousands of clones, around 87% occurring once. The sample consisted of PBMCs or T cells enriched from blood (not recorded which). These receptors all stem from a woman aged 45-65 years who had recovered from COVID-19. Each CDR3 is given with its conserved first and last residue. A D gene is named only where the DNA matches it firmly. For some rows the clone size is stated as once, few or many, or as a class when expanded; others skip it.

clone size	V gene	J gene	D gene	CDR3 protein	CDR3 DNA
few	TRBV11-2	TRBJ1-1	-	CASSLIGTTKNTEAFF	TGTGCCAGCAGCTTGATAGGGACTACTAAAAACACTGAAGCTTTCTTT
-	TRBV27	TRBJ2-2	TRBD1	CASSSGTGFPGELFF	TGTGCCAGCAGTTCCGGGACAGGGTTCCCCGGGGAGCTGTTTTTT
few	TRBV27	TRBJ1-4	-	CASSLEGRRNEKLFF	TGTGCCAGCAGTTTAGAGGGCAGACGTAATGAAAAACTGTTTTTT
-	TRBV4-3	TRBJ2-1	TRBD1	CASSGQSTGGNEQFF	TGCGCCAGCAGTGGCCAATCGACAGGGGGCAATGAGCAGTTCTTC
-	TRBV19	TRBJ1-5	TRBD1	CASAQGWGVQPQHF	TGTGCCAGCGCACAGGGGTGGGGGGTTCAGCCCCAGCATTTT
-	TRBV7-8	TRBJ2-1	TRBD2	CASSRPGTSGISLFF	TGTGCCAGCAGTCGTCCCGGGACTAGCGGGATCAGTTTGTTCTTC
once	TRBV5-3	TRBJ2-7	-	CARRPHLYSYEQYF	TGTGCCAGAAGGCCACATTTATACTCCTACGAGCAGTACTTC
-	TRBV7-9	TRBJ1-1	-	CASSFYLGGTEAFF	TGTGCCAGCAGCTTCTATCTAGGAGGCACTGAAGCTTTCTTT
few	TRBV6-6	TRBJ2-2	-	CASSREWGESGGELFF	TGTGCCAGCAGTCGAGAGTGGGGGGAGTCCGGCGGGGAGCTGTTTTTT
-	TRBV18	TRBJ2-1	-	CASSPRTATDEQFF	TGTGCCAGCTCACCGAGGACCGCGACAGATGAGCAGTTCTTC
-	TRBV9	TRBJ2-1	TRBD2	CASSVAGGLYNEQFF	TGTGCCAGCAGCGTAGCGGGAGGTCTCTACAATGAGCAGTTCTTC
-	TRBV5-1	TRBJ2-5	-	CASRAGNEETQYF	TGCGCCAGCAGAGCAGGGAATGAAGAGACCCAGTACTTC
-	TRBV10-3	TRBJ1-1	-	CAISESIQGHMNTEAFF	TGTGCCATCAGTGAGTCGATACAGGGACACATGAACACTGAAGCTTTCTTT
once	TRBV10-3	TRBJ2-3	-	CAISDTSGLTDTQYF	TGTGCCATCAGTGACACAAGCGGGCTAACAGATACGCAGTATTTT
-	TRBV7-3	TRBJ2-3	-	CASSDSGDTQYF	TGTGCCAGCAGCGACTCGGGGGATACGCAGTATTTT
-	TRBV29-1	TRBJ2-1	-	CSVVAEPLQTGQFF	TGCAGCGTTGTGGCCGAGCCCCTCCAGACGGGTCAGTTCTTC
-	TRBV29-1	TRBJ2-7	-	CSASETYEQYF	TGCAGCGCCTCTGAGACCTACGAGCAGTACTTC
once	TRBV11-3	TRBJ2-7	-	CASSGGTSEGEQYF	TGTGCCAGCAGCGGCGGGACGTCTGAGGGTGAGCAGTACTTC
-	TRBV19	TRBJ2-2	-	CASSNYRGGNGELFF	TGTGCCAGTAGTAATTACAGGGGAGGTAACGGGGAGCTGTTTTTT
-	TRBV28	TRBJ1-1	-	CASSLTRGGLNTEAFF	TGTGCCAGCAGTTTAACCCGGGGGGGATTGAACACTGAAGCTTTCTTT
-	TRBV2	TRBJ1-2	-	CASSERSGIYGYTF	TGTGCCAGCAGTGAAAGATCAGGGATCTATGGCTACACCTTC
once	TRBV21-1	TRBJ1-2	-	CASSTKTGGKYGYTF	TGTGCCAGCAGCACCAAGACAGGGGGCAAATATGGCTACACCTTC
-	TRBV28	TRBJ2-1	TRBD1	CASSPHHGQGTINEQFF	TGTGCCAGCAGCCCACACCATGGACAGGGGACGATTAATGAGCAGTTCTTC
-	TRBV28	TRBJ1-2	-	CASSWAGLGYTF	TGTGCCAGCAGTTGGGCTGGATTGGGCTACACCTTC
-	TRBV11-3	TRBJ2-1	TRBD1	CASSRTGKGSPEQFF	TGTGCCAGCAGCCGGACAGGGAAGGGTAGTCCTGAGCAGTTCTTC
-	TRBV9	TRBJ1-6	TRBD1	CASSVMGQVESPLHF	TGTGCCAGCAGCGTCATGGGACAGGTGGAATCACCCCTCCACTTT
-	TRBV7-3	TRBJ2-6	TRBD1	CASSLRVFGGGTGDSGANVLTF	TGTGCCAGCAGCTTAAGGGTCTTTGGGGGCGGGACAGGAGACTCTGGGGCCAACGTCCTGACTTTC
-	TRBV5-1	TRBJ1-2	TRBD1	CASSLDYRGNYGYTF	TGCGCCAGCAGCTTGGACTACAGGGGGAACTATGGCTACACCTTC
-	TRBV6-6	TRBJ2-7	TRBD2	CASTSGRKLDEQYF	TGTGCCAGCACAAGCGGGAGAAAACTAGACGAGCAGTACTTC
-	TRBV27	TRBJ2-7	-	CASSLSLAPTYEQYF	TGTGCCAGCAGTTTGTCTCTAGCGCCGACCTACGAGCAGTACTTC
-	TRBV4-1	TRBJ2-4	-	CASSQEEALNIQYF	TGCGCCAGCAGCCAAGAAGAGGCCTTAAACATTCAGTACTTC
-	TRBV10-3	TRBJ2-3	-	CAVRLDSNTDTQYF	TGTGCCGTTCGCTTGGACAGTAACACAGATACGCAGTATTTT
-	TRBV19	TRBJ2-5	TRBD2	CASREREGWGETQYF	TGTGCCAGTAGGGAGCGGGAGGGCTGGGGAGAGACCCAGTACTTC
-	TRBV5-6	TRBJ2-3	-	CASSPAGRGTDTQYF	TGTGCCAGCAGCCCCGCCGGTCGTGGCACAGATACGCAGTATTTT
-	TRBV28	TRBJ2-5	-	CASSSETQYF	TGTGCCAGCAGTAGCGAGACCCAGTACTTC
-	TRBV28	TRBJ1-1	-	CASIETGGNTEAFF	TGTGCCAGCATCGAAACGGGGGGGAACACTGAAGCTTTCTTT
-	TRBV28	TRBJ2-1	TRBD2	CASRGGVMVDEQFF	TGTGCCAGCAGGGGAGGGGTAATGGTTGATGAGCAGTTCTTC
-	TRBV4-3	TRBJ2-7	-	CASSQGGVYEQYF	TGCGCCAGCAGCCAAGGAGGCGTTTACGAGCAGTACTTC
-	TRBV28	TRBJ1-6	TRBD1	CASSPGDRVGSSPLHF	TGTGCCAGCAGCCCCGGGGACAGGGTGGGATCTTCACCCCTCCACTTT
once	TRBV5-4	TRBJ1-1	TRBD1	CASSIRDRGPETEAFF	TGTGCCAGCAGCATCCGGGACAGGGGGCCGGAGACTGAAGCTTTCTTT
-	TRBV27	TRBJ2-3	TRBD2	CASSEEFHGRAGGTQYF	TGTGCCAGCAGTGAGGAGTTCCACGGGAGGGCGGGAGGTACGCAGTATTTT
-	TRBV3-1/TRBV3-2	TRBJ1-1	-	CASSQGADTEAFF	TGTGCCAGCAGCCAAGGGGCAGACACTGAAGCTTTCTTT
-	TRBV4-2	TRBJ1-1	-	CASSQDLIQGLGAFF	TGTGCCAGCAGCCAAGATTTAATTCAGGGGCTGGGGGCTTTCTTT
-	TRBV28	TRBJ1-1	-	CASSFHRAGVSRNTEAFF	TGTGCCAGCAGTTTTCATAGAGCAGGCGTTAGTCGGAACACTGAAGCTTTCTTT
once	TRBV5-1	TRBJ1-1	-	CASYKVMGGNTEAFF	TGCGCCAGTTACAAAGTTATGGGGGGGAACACTGAAGCTTTCTTT
few	TRBV9	TRBJ1-4	-	CASSEWGGSNEKLFF	TGTGCCAGCAGCGAGTGGGGCGGTAGTAATGAAAAACTGTTTTTT
-	TRBV2	TRBJ2-5	TRBD2	CAGSTSVETQYF	TGTGCCGGTTCGACTAGCGTCGAGACCCAGTACTTC
-	TRBV3-1/TRBV3-2	TRBJ2-2	TRBD2	CASSPLFSTSENTGELFF	TGTGCCAGCAGCCCCCTCTTTTCGACTAGCGAGAACACCGGGGAGCTGTTTTTT